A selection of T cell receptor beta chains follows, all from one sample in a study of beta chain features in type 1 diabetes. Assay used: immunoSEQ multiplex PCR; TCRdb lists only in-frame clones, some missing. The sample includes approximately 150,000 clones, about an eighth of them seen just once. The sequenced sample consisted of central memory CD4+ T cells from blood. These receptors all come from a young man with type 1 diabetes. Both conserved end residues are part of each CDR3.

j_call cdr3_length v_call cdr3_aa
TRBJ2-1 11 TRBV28 CASRTPHEQFF
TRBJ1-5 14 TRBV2 CASSEVASNQPQHF
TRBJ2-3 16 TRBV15 CATSRDQAGAGDTQYF
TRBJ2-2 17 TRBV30 CAWKDSGQGINTGELFF
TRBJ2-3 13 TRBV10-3 CAILVGGSNTQYF
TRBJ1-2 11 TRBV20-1 CSARRVYGYTF
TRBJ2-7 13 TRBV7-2 CASSPGGGYEQYF
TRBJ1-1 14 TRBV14 CASSRLGMNTEAFF
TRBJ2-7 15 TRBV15 CATSPPGQGGYEQYF
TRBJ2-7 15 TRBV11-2 CASSSSVTALYEQYF
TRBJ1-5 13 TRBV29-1 CSVWDGGGQPQHF
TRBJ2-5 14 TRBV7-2 CASSSQGTTETQYF
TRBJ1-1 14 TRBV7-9 CASSQQGTGAEAFF
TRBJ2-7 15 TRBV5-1 CASSLGQLHRDEQYF
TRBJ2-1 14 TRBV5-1 CASILDRVGGEQFF
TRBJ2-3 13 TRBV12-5 CASAGGGTDTQYF
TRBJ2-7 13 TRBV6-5 CASRSGTDYEQYF
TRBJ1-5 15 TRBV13 CASSFSGQGNQPQHF
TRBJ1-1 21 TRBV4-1 CASSQVYRRGYRVHMNTEAFF
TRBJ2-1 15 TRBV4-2 CASSQDWGTYNEQFF
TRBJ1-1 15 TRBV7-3 CASSQGTSTDTEAFF
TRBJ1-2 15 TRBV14 CASSQGPGGFYGYTF
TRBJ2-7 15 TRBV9 CASSPRTDNSYEQYF
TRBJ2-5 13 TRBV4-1 CASSQEVQETQYF
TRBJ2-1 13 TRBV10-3 CATTSGVHNEQFF
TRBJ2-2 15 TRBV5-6 CASSLPGGDTGELFF
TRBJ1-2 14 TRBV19 CASETRQGSRGYTF
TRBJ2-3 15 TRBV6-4 CASSEYSSEADTQYF
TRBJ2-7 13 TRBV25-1 CASSGTSSYEQYF
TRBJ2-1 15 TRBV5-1 CASSLGLDYVNEQFF
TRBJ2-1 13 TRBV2 CASSAESYNEQFF
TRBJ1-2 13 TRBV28 CASSLLSTRGYTF
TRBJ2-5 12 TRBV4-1 CASSQNRETQYF
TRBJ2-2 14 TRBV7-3 CATSRGVDTGELFF
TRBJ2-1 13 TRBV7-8 CASSPDHYNEQFF
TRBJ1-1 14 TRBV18 CASSPNRGSTEAFF
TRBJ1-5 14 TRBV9 CASSAGQKNQPQHF
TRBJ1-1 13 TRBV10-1 CASTAMKGAEAFF
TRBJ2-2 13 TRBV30 CAWSVQLAGELFF
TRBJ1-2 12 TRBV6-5 CASSFGQGGYTF
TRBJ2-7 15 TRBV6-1 CASRDRGVASYEQYF
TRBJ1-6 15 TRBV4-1 CASSQAPGSDSPLHF
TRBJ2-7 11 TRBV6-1 CASSYKTEQYF
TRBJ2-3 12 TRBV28 CASHRGTDTQYF
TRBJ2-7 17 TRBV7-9 CASSLKLGVGPTYEQYF
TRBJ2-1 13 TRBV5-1 CASSPGLTGEQFF
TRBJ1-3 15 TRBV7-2 CASSLTGLSGNTIYF
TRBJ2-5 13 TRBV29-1 CSVPTSGAPAQYF
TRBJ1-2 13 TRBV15 CATSRDLQSGYTF
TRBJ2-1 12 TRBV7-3 CASSGSSNEQFF
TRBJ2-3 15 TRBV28 CASRPEYGGADTQYF